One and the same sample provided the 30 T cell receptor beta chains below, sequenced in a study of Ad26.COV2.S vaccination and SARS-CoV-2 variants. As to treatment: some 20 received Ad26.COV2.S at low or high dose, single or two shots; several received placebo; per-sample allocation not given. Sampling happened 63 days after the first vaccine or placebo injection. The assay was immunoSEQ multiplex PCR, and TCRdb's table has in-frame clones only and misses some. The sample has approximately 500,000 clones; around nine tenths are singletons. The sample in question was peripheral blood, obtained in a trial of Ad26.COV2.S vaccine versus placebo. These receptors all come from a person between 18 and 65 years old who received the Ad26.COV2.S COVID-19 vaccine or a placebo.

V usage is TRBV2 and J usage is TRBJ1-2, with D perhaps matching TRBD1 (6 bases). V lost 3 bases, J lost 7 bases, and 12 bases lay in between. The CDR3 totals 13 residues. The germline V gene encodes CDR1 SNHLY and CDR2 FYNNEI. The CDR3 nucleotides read TGTGCCAGCAGTGAGGAGGGGGAGGGTGGCTACACCTTC. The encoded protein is CASSEEGEGGYTF.

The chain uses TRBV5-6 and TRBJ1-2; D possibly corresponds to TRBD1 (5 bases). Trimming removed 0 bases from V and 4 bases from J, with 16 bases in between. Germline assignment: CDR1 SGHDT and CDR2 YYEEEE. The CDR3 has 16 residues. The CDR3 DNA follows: TGTGCCAGCAGCTTGGCCCAGGGAGGGTATGGCTATGGCTACACCTTC. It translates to CASSLAQGGYGYGYTF. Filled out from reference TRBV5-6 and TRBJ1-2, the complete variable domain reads DAGVTQSPTHLIKTRGQQVTLRCSPKSGHDTVSWYQQALGQGPQFIFQYYEEEERQRGNFPDRFSGHQFPNYSSELNVNALLLGDSALYLCASSLAQGGYGYGYTFGSGTRLTVV.

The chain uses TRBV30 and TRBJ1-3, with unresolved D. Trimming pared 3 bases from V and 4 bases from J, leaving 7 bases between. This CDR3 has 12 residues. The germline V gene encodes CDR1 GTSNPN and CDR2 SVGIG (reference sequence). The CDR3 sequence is CAWRSGGNTIYF. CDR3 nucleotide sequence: TGTGCCTGGAGGTCCGGAGGAAACACCATATATTTT.

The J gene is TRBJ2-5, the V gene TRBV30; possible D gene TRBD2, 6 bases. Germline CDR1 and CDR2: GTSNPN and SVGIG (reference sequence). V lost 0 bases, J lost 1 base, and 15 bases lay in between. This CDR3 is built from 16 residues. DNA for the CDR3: TGTGCCTGGAGTGTACTTGGGGCGGGGCCCCAAGAGACCCAGTACTTC. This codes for CAWSVLGAGPQETQYF.

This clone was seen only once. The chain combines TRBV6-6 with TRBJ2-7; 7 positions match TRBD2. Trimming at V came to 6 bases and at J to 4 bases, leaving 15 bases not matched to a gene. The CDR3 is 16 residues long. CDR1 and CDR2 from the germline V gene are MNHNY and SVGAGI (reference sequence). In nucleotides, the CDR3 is TGTGCCAGCAGGATCTCTGGGGAGGGCCGAAGGTACGAGCAGTACTTC. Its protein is CASRISGEGRRYEQYF.

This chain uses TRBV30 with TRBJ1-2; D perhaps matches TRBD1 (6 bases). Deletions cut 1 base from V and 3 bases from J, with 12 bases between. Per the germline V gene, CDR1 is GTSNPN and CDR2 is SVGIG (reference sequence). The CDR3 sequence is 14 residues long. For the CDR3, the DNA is TGTGCCTGGAGTGAGACAGACAGGTACTATGGCTACACCTTC. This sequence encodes CAWSETDRYYGYTF.

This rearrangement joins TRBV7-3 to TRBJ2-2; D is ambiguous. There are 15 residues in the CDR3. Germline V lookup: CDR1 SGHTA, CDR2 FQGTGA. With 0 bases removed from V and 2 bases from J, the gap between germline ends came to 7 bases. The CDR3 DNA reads TGTGCCAGCAGCTTAACGTTAGGCAACACCGGGGAGCTGTTTTTT. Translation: CASSLTLGNTGELFF. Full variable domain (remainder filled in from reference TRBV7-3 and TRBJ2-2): GAGVSQTPSNKVTEKGKYVELRCDPISGHTALYWYRQSLGQGPEFLIYFQGTGAADDSGLPNDRFFAVRPEGSVSTLKIQRTERGDSAVYLCASSLTLGNTGELFFGEGSRLTVL.

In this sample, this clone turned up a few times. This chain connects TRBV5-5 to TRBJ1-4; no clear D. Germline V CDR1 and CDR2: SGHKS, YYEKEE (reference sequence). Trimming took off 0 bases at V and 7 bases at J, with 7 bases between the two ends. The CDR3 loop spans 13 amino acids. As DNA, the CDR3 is TGTGCCAGCAGCTTGGGACTTCTTGAAAAACTGTTTTTT. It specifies CASSLGLLEKLFF.

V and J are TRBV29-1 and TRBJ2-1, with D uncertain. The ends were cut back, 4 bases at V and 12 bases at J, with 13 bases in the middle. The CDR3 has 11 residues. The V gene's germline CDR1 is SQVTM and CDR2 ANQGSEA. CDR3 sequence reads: CSVGEVAGQFF. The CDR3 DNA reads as TGCAGCGTTGGTGAGGTGGCAGGGCAGTTCTTC.

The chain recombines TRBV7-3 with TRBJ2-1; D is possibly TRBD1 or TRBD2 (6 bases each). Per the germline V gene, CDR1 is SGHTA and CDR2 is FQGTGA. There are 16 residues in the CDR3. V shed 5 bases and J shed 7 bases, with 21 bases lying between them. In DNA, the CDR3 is TGTGCCAGCAGCCCTGCTGGGGGGCCCAGGAGGAATGAGCAGTTCTTC. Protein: CASSPAGGPRRNEQFF.

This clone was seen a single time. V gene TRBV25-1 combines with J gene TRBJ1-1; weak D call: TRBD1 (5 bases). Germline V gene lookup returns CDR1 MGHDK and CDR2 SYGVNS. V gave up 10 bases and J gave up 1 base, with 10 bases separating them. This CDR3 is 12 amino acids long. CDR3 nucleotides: TGTGCCACGTCAGGGTGGAACACTGAAGCTTTCTTT. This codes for CATSGWNTEAFF.

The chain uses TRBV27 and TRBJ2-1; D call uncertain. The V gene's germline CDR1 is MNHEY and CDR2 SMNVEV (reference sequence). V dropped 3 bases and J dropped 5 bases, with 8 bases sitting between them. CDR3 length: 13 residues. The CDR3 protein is CASSFGRNNEQFF. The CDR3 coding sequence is TGTGCCAGCAGTTTTGGCAGAAACAATGAGCAGTTCTTC.

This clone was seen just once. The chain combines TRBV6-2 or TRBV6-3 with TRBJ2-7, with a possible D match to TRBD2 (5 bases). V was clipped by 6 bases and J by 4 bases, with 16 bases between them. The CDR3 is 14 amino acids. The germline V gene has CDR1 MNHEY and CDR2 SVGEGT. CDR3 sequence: CASSRDSGIYEQYF. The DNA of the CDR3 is TGTGCCAGCAGCCGCGACTCGGGGATTTACGAGCAGTACTTC.

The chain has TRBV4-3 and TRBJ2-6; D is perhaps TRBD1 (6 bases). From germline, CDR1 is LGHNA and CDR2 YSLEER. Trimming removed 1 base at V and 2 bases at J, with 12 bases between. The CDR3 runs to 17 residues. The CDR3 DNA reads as TGCGCCAGCAGCCAAGGTCCGTCAGGGGCTGGGGCCAACGTCCTGACTTTC. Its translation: CASSQGPSGAGANVLTF.

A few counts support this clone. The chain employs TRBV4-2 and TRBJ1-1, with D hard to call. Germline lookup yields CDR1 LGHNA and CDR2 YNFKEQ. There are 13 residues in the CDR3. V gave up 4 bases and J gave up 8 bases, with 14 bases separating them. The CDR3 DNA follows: TGTGCCAGCAGCCTCTCACGGGTAGAAGAAGCTTTCTTT. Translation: CASSLSRVEEAFF.

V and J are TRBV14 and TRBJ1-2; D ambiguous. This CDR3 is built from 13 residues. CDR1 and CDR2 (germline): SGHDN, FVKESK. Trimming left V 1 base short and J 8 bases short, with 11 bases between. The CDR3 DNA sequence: TGTGCCAGCAGCCAAGTTCCCTTCGGGGGCTACACCTTC. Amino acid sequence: CASSQVPFGGYTF. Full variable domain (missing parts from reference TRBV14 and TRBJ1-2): EAGVTQFPSHSVIEKGQTVTLRCDPISGHDNLYWYRRVMGKEIKFLLHFVKESKQDESGMPNNRFLAERTGGTYSTLKVQPAELEDSGVYFCASSQVPFGGYTFGSGTRLTVV.

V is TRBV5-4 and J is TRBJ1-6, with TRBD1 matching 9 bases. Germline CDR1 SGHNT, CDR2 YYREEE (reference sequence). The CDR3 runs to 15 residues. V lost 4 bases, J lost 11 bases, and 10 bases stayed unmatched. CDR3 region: CASSVSGTGNTPLHF. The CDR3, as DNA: TGTGCCAGCAGCGTCTCCGGGACAGGGAATACACCCCTCCACTTT.

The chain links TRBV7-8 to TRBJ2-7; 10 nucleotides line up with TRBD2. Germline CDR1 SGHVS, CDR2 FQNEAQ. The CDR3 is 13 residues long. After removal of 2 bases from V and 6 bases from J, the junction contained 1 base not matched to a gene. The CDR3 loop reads CASSLKREGEQYF. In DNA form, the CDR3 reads TGTGCCAGCAGCTTAAAGCGGGAGGGCGAGCAGTACTTC.

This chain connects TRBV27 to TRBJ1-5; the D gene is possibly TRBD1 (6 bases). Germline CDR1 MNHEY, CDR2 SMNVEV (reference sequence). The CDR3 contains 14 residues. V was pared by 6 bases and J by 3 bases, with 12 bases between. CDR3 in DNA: TGTGCCAGCAGCTTACAGGGAGACAATCAGCCCCAGCATTTT. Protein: CASSLQGDNQPQHF.

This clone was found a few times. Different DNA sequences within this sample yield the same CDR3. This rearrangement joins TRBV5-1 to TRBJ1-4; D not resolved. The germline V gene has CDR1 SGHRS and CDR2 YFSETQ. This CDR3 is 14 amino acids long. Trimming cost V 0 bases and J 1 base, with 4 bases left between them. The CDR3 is CASSLAGTNEKLFF. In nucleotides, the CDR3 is TGCGCCAGCAGCTTGGCGGGAACTAATGAAAAACTGTTTTTT.

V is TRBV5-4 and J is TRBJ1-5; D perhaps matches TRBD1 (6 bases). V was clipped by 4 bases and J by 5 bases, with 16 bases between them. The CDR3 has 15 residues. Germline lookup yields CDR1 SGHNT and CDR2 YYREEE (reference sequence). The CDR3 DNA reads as TGTGCCAGCAGCCCGGAGCAGGGGCGACATCAGCCCCAGCATTTT. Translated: CASSPEQGRHQPQHF.

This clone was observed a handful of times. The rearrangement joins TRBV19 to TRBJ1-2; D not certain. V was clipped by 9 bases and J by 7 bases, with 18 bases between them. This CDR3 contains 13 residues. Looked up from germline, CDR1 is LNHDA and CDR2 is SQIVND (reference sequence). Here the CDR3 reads CASSWDLSSGYTF. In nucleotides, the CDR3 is TGTGCCAGCTCCTGGGATTTATCGAGTGGCTACACCTTC.

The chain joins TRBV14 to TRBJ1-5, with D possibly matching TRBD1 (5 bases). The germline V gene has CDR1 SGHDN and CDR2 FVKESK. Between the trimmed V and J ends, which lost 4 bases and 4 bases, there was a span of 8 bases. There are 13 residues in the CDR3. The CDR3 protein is CASSRRGNQPQHF. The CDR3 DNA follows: TGTGCCAGCAGCCGTCGGGGGAATCAGCCCCAGCATTTT.

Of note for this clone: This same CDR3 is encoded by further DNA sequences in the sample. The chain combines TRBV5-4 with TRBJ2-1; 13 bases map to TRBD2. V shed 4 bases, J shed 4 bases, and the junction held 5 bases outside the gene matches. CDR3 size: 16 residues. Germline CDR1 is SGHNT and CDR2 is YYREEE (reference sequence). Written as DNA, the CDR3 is TGTGCCAGCAGCCCCGGACTAGCGGGAGCTTACAATGAGCAGTTCTTC. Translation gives CASSPGLAGAYNEQFF.

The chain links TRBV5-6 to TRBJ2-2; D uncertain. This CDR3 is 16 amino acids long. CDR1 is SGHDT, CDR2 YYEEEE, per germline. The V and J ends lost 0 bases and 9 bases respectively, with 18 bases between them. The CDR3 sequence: CASSLGGSHSPRELFF. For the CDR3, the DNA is TGTGCCAGCAGCTTGGGTGGTAGCCATTCCCCCCGGGAGCTGTTTTTT. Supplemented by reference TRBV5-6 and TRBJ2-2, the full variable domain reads DAGVTQSPTHLIKTRGQQVTLRCSPKSGHDTVSWYQQALGQGPQFIFQYYEEEERQRGNFPDRFSGHQFPNYSSELNVNALLLGDSALYLCASSLGGSHSPRELFFGEGSRLTVL.

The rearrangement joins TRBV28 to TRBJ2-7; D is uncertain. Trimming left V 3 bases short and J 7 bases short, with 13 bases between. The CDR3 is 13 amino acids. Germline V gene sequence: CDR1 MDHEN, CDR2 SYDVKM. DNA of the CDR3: TGTGCCAGCAGTTTGTACCCAACTGGGGAGCAGTACTTC. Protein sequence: CASSLYPTGEQYF.

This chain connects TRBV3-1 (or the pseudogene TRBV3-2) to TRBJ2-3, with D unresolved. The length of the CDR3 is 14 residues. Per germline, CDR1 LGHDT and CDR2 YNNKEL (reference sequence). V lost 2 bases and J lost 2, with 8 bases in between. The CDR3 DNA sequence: TGTGCCAGCAGCCAACAAGGTGACACAGATACGCAGTATTTT. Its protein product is CASSQQGDTDTQYF.

The DNA of the CDR3 is TGTGCCAGCAGTTATACAGGGACCTACGAGCAGTACTTC. Its translation is CASSYTGTYEQYF. This chain uses TRBV12-3 or TRBV12-4 with TRBJ2-7, with D maybe TRBD1 (6 bases). CDR3 length: 13 residues. V lost 4 bases to trimming and J lost 2 bases, with 9 bases between them.

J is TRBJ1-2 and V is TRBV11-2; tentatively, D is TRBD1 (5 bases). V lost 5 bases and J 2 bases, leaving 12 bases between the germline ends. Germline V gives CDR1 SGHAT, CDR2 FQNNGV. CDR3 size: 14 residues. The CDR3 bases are TGTGCCAGCAGCCGAGGGGCGGCGAACTATGGCTACACCTTC. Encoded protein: CASSRGAANYGYTF.

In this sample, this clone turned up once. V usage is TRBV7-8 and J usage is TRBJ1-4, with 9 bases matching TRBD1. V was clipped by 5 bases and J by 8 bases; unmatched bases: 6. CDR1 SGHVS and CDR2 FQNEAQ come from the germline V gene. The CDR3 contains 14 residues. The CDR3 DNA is TGTGCCAGCAGCACGGGACAGGGCGACGAAAAACTGTTTTTT. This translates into CASSTGQGDEKLFF.